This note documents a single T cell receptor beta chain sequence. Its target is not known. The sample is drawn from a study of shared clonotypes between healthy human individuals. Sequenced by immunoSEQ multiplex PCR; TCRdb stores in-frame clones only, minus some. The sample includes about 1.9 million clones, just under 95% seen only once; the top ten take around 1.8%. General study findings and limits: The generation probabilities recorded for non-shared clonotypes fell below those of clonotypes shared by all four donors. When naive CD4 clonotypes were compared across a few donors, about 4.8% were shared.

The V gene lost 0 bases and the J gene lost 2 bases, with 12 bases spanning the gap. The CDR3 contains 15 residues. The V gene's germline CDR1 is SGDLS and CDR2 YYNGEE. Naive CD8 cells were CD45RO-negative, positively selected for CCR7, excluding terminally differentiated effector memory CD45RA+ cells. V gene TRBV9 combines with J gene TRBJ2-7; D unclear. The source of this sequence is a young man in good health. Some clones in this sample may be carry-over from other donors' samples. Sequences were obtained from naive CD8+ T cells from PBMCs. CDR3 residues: CASSVGSAPTYEQYF. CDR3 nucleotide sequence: TGTGCCAGCAGCGTAGGAAGTGCTCCCACCTACGAGCAGTACTTC.